What follows describes a single T cell receptor (beta chain). Its specific antigen is unknown. There are no base qualities to consult, and no much larger clone falls within one base. This entry belongs to a study of regulatory T cells in long-lasting Graves disease (dated by TCRdb to about 2021). In terms of the full investigation: Newly diagnosed Graves' disease patients had taken antithyroid drugs for less than 3 months. Peripheral blood TCR sequencing and RNA sequencing compared persistent Graves' disease patients with newly diagnosed Graves' disease patients. The study took place in China and was registered as a clinical trial. TCR sequencing covered about 13 persistent and roughly 20 newly diagnosed Graves' disease patients, 33 samples in total. Study-wide findings and limitations: Sequencing and analysis were restricted to the TCR beta chain. TRBV28, TRBJ1-2 and TRBJ2-5 were preferentially used in persistent disease, while TRBV20-1 and TRBJ2-1 were favored in newly diagnosed disease. A larger number of public clonotypes was shared among persistent patients (approximately 2,500) than among newly diagnosed patients (over 850). Lower TCR Shannon entropy and fewer highly expanded clones were observed in persistent Graves' disease patients than in newly diagnosed patients, which suggested clonal expansion. Peripheral blood alone was examined, since thyroid tissue, which constituted the primary lesion, could not be accessed. The authors noted that the small sample size was a limitation that may lower accuracy.

At the junction V is shortened by 4 bases and J by 5 bases, with 14 bases in between. The germline V gene (reference sequence) specifies LGHDT as CDR1 and YNNKEL as CDR2. The CDR3 runs 14 amino acids, cysteine and phenylalanine included. CDR3 DNA is the only sequence kept; it has 42 bases, read in frame from the first base. Library preparation was by multiplex PCR. TCRdb shows the sequencer as Illumina HiSeq 4000. CDR3 regions were amplified by Arm-PCR with iRepertoire HTBI primers to construct TCR beta libraries. PCR products were gel purified before sequencing. The authors processed their data as follows. Gene usage analysis of CDR3 amino acid clonotypes used the approximately 62 TRBV and about 13 TRBJ segments found across samples. Filtered high-quality paired reads were merged into contigs using COPE and FqMerger. BLAST was used to align contigs to IMGT TRBV, TRBD and TRBJ reference genes, and CDR3 was defined according to IMGT. Clonotypes above 0.1% frequency were classified as highly expanded clones. Shannon entropy was used to measure repertoire diversity, and the Gini coefficient was used to measure V-J evenness. A clonotype found in more than one individual was treated as public. The public reads were quality trimmed at Q25 with fastp and then assembled into clones with MiXCR by TCRdb, keeping productive beta chains. Rows matching on CDR3 protein sequence are summarized as one entry with the most common DNA and genes. TCRdb's processing, not the authors' own work, is the source of the V and J calls. The sample table contains 350,000 to 450,000 distinct CDR3 sequences; only one count was recorded for approximately 15% of them. About 7.8% of the sample belongs to the ten largest clones.

The meaning of the sample's time point label: newly diagnosed GD, antithyroid drugs for less than 3 months. For both TCR sequencing and RNA sequencing, RNA was extracted from PBMCs using TRIzol. The diagnosis of Graves' disease followed American Thyroid Association guidelines. Recruitment of patients was carried out at an endocrinology department in Xi'an, China. Each patient gave 9 to 10 milliliters of peripheral blood, collected in an EDTA anticoagulant tube. PBMCs were isolated by Ficoll Paque Plus density gradient separation without further T cell sorting. An Agilent 2100 Bioanalyzer and agarose gel were used to check RNA quality, while a NanoDrop 2000 measured RNA concentration. These data were also reused for a study on T cells in Graves' hyperthyroidism and ophthalmopathy. According to the second study: A patient counted as having stable Graves' hyperthyroidism if no progression to ophthalmopathy occurred over 18 months of follow-up. Hyperthyroidism patients were newly diagnosed, had a disease duration of under 2 months, and were aged 18 to 65 years. The study excluded patients with uncontrolled infections, other autoimmune diseases, pregnancy or lactation. Diagnoses were established on the basis of clinical symptoms, serum thyroxine and TRAb, thyroid ultrasound, and orbital computed tomography. The first round of RT-PCR for the TCR CDR3 was performed with the HTBI primer set and the Qiagen OneStep RT-PCR kit. Most expanded thyroid clonotypes (frequency above 0.001) were also detected in blood, a finding suggesting that blood repertoires may reflect thyroid immune responses. A model built on a 13 V-J signature distinguished ophthalmopathy from stable hyperthyroidism, reaching around 88% sensitivity and about 81% specificity in cross-validation and 80%/75% in testing. During validation, the model predicted progression to ophthalmopathy a median of approximately 6.5 months ahead of onset, with 60% to 71% sensitivity and 72% to 80% specificity. TCR V-J signatures able to tell the groups apart were searched for in a discovery cohort of 90 to 100 patients, of whom under 45 had Graves' ophthalmopathy and roughly 58 had stable Graves' hyperthyroidism. Prospective prediction of ophthalmopathy was tested in an independent validation cohort consisting of under 20 hyperthyroidism patients and 15 or so patients who later progressed to ophthalmopathy. The 75 to 100 discovery patients were randomly split 7:3 into training and test sets. In six Graves' hyperthyroidism patients, the study also compared T-cell repertoires from thyroid tissue with T-cell repertoires from blood. Following sampling, methimazole starting at 30 mg daily was given to hyperthyroidism patients, and high-dose intravenous methylprednisolone was given to ophthalmopathy patients. Libraries were constructed in a second round of multiplex PCR, after which size selection and purification were carried out. Sequencing of the libraries was done on an Illumina HiSeq2000 using paired-end 100 bp reads. Raw data were processed with SOAPnuke, discarding reads with adapters, uncalled bases, mean Phred below 15, or no exact constant-primer or identifier match. High-quality paired reads were merged with COPE v1.2.5, and unique nucleotide sequences were defined as clonotypes. MiTCR v1.1 was used to align clonotypes to the IMGT TRBV, TRBD and TRBJ reference segments. Analysis was restricted to V-J combinations with a frequency above 0.0001, which covered 99.2% of repertoires. A TCS score was defined as the ratio of F50 (clonal expansion) to E x V (chaos), with BLOSUM62-based TCRdist applied between CDR3 peptides within each V-J. Welch's t-statistics and random forest reduced roughly 530 V-J features to 13, which were used in a naive Bayes classifier (R e1071). No statistical method was used to fix the sample size in advance, and group allocation was not hidden from the investigators. The paper reports TCR Vbeta CDR3 sequencing of 140 or so peripheral blood samples: around 41 ophthalmopathy, under 85 hyperthyroidism and around 17 progressor patients.

The chain is assembled from TRBV3-1 and TRBJ2-5, with TRBD2 perhaps the D gene, on 7 matching bases. The clonotype comes from a middle-aged woman with Graves disease. Donor details come from another sample of the same person, matched by shared clones. The input for sequencing was peripheral blood mononuclear cells (PBMCs), taken at new diagnosis, from a patient treated with antithyroid drugs. The CDR3 region: CASSPWGGGETQYF. Here is the DNA: TGTGCCAGCAGCCCCTGGGGGGGCGGGGAGACCCAGTACTTC.